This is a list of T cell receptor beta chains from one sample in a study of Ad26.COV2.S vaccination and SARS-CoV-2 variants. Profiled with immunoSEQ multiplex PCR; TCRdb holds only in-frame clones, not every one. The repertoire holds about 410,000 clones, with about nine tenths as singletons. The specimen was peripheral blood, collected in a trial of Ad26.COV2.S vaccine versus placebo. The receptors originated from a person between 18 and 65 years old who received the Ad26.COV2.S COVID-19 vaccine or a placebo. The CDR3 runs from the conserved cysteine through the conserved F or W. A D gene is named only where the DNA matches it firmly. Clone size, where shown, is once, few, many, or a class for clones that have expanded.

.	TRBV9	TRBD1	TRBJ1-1	TGTGCCAGCAGCGTAGAAGACAGGGTGGCTTTCTTT	CASSVEDRVAFF
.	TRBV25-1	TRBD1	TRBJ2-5	TGTGCCAGCAGCGTCGGGGACAGACCCGAAGAGACCCAGTACTTC	CASSVGDRPEETQYF
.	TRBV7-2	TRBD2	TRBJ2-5	TGTGCCAGCAGCTTCCGGACTAGCGGGGTAGAGACCCAGTACTTC	CASSFRTSGVETQYF
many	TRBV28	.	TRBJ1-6	TGTGCCAGCAGTTTCTTGAGCTCCTATAATTCACCCCTCCACTTT	CASSFLSSYNSPLHF
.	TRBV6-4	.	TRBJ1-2	TGTGCCAGCAGTGACTCACCAGGAACTAACTATGGCTACACCTTC	CASSDSPGTNYGYTF
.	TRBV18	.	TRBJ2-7	TGTGCCAGCTCACGGAATGGTGGATACGAGCAGTACTTC	CASSRNGGYEQYF
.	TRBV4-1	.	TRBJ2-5	TGCGCCAGCAGAGGGGAACTCCAAGAGACCCAGTACTTC	CASRGELQETQYF
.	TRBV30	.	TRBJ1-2	TGTGCCTGGATTCTTGACAGACCCGAGAGCTATGGCTACACCTTC	CAWILDRPESYGYTF
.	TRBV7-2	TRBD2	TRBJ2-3	TGTGCCAGCAGCCCGAGCGGGGGGGTGACAGATACGCAGTATTTT	CASSPSGGVTDTQYF
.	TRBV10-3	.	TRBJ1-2	TGTGCCATCAGTGAGTCTACTCTAGAGGGTAACTATGGCTACACCTTC	CAISESTLEGNYGYTF
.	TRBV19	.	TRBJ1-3	TGTGCCAGTAGGAGGACAGAACGAAACACCATATATTTT	CASRRTERNTIYF
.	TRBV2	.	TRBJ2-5	TGTGCCAGCAGGTACTTCGGGGTGATCCAAGAGACCCAGTACTTC	CASRYFGVIQETQYF
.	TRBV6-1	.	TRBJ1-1	TGTGCCAGCAGTACCAGTTTTGAAGCTTTCTTT	CASSTSFEAFF
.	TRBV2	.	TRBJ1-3	TGTGCCAGCACCAGAGGGACTTCTCGCTCTGGAAACACCATATATTTT	CASTRGTSRSGNTIYF
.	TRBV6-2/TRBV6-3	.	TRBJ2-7	TGTGCCAGCAGTAAGACTGTAGGCTCCTACGAGCAGTACTTC	CASSKTVGSYEQYF
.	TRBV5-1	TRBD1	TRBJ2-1	TGCGCCAGCAGAGGCGATCCGGGACAGGGTTCCTACAATGAGCAGTTCTTC	CASRGDPGQGSYNEQFF
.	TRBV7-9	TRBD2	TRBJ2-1	TGTGCCAGCAGCTTACTCAGCGGGGGGGCCCGACAGTTCTTC	CASSLLSGGARQFF
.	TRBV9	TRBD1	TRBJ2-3	TGTGCCAGCAGCGGCACAGGGGGCCGGGTTTCAGATACGCAGTATTTT	CASSGTGGRVSDTQYF